The source of this T cell receptor beta chain is a study of shared clonotypes between healthy human individuals. Broader study findings: Larger estimated richness was generally seen in naive subsets than in memory subsets.

The repertoire was sequenced with immunoSEQ multiplex PCR; TCRdb's copy has only in-frame clones and lacks some. Altogether 550,000 to 650,000 clones are present, around 96% being singletons, with the ten largest covering more than 0.085%. CD8 cells regarded as naive lacked CD45RO, were positively chosen for CCR7, and omitted terminally differentiated effector memory CD45RA+ cells. With respect to this clone: The antigen remains undetermined.

Sequenced material: naive CD8+ T cells sorted from blood. This sequence originates from a woman aged 25 to 39 in good health.

The CDR3 loop reads CASSYGGGNGYTF. For the CDR3, the DNA is TGTGCCAGCAGTTACGGGGGAGGTAATGGCTACACCTTC. V and J are TRBV6-6 and TRBJ1-2, with a tentative D call TRBD1 (5 bases). Germline CDR1 is MNHNY and CDR2 is SVGAGI (reference sequence). The CDR3 has 13 amino acids. Trimming took off 2 bases at V and 6 bases at J, with 10 bases between the two ends.